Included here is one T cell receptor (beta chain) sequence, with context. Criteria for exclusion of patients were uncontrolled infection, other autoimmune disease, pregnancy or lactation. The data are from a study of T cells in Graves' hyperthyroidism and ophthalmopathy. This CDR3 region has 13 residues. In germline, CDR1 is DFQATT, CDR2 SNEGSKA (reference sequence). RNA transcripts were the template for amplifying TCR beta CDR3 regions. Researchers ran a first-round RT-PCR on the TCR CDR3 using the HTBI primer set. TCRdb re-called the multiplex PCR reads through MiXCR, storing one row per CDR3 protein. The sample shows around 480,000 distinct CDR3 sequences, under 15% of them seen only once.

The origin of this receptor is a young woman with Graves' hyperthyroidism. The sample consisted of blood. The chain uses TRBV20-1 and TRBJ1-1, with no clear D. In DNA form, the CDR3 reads TGCAGCTCTTACCTGACCGTGAACACTGAAGCTTTCTTT. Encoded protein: CSSYLTVNTEAFF.